This T cell receptor beta chain was sequenced for a study of CD8 T cells in ankylosing spondylitis. Regarding the study as a whole: A motif in TCR beta, a set of roughly eight highly homologous variants, appeared characteristic of ankylosing spondylitis blood. CD8+ cells made up the disease-linked clones, which were relatively rare in peripheral blood. Disease-linked clones were reportedly significantly enriched in matched ankylosing spondylitis synovial fluid.

This clonotype was counted many times. Its target is unknown. Libraries for TCR beta were made by quantitative 5'-RACE with molecular barcodes. TCRdb reprocessed the 5' RACE reads via MiXCR and lists one record per CDR3 protein. In the table there are about 540,000 distinct CDR3 sequences, about 13% of which are singletons. Germline CDR1 is MDHEN and CDR2 is SYDVKM. With 6 bases clipped from V and 10 bases from J, the junction kept 12 bases outside the gene matches. CDR3 size: 16 residues. The sequenced sample was blood, either unsorted or a sorted T cell fraction (not recorded which). This sequence was found in a male donor with ankylosing spondylitis. V and J are TRBV28 and TRBJ2-1, with 13 nucleotides matching TRBD2. CDR3 sequence: CASSRRTSGRALEQFF. The CDR3 DNA follows: TGTGCCAGCAGCCGACGAACTAGCGGGAGGGCCTTGGAGCAGTTCTTC.